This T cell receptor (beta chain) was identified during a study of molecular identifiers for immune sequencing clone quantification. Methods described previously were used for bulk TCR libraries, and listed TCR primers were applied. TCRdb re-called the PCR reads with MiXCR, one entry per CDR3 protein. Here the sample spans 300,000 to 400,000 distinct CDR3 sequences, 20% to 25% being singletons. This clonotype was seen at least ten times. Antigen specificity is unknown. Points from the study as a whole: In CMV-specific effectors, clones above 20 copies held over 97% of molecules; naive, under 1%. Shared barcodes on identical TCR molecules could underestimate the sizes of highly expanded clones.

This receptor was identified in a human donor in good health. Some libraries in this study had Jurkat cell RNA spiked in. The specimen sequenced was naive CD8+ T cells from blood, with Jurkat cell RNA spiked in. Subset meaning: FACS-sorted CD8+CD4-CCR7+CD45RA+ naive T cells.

The CDR3 DNA sequence: TGTGCCAGCAGCTTGACAGGTTACAATGAGCAGTTCTTC. It is translated as CASSLTGYNEQFF. The chain employs TRBV7-2 and TRBJ2-1; tentatively, D is TRBD1 (6 bases). The CDR3 sequence is 13 residues long. Germline V gene lookup returns CDR1 SGHTA and CDR2 FQGNSA. V was clipped by 3 bases and J by 4 bases, with 7 bases between them.